This passage covers 11 T cell receptor beta chains from one sample sequenced in a study of cytomegalovirus exposure and HLA in healthy donors. In the PCR, 60 Vbeta and 13 Jbeta primers were used. Profiled with immunoSEQ multiplex PCR; TCRdb holds only in-frame clones, not every one. This repertoire shows about 110,000 clones, over 80% found once; its top ten account for 2.7%. The sample consisted of PBMCs. Every receptor here comes from a young man in good health and CMV-seropositive.

The chain has TRBV15 and TRBJ1-1, with 7 bases lining up with TRBD1. With 0 bases clipped from V and 11 bases from J, the junction kept 9 bases outside the gene matches. The CDR3 has 14 residues. Germline values: CDR1 LNHNV, CDR2 YYDKDF (reference sequence). As DNA, the CDR3 is TGTGCCACCAGCAGAGATAGAGGGGGCGCATCTGCTTTCTTT. It encodes CATSRDRGGASAFF.

J is TRBJ2-7 and V is TRBV5-1, with TRBD1 matching 7 bases. CDR3 length equals 15 residues. Germline loops: CDR1 SGHRS, CDR2 YFSETQ. Trimming cost V 2 bases and J 2 bases; bases outside gene matches: 7. Here the CDR3 DNA reads TGCGCCAGCAGCTTCCGTCCGGGACAGCCCTACGAGCAGTACTTC. It translates to CASSFRPGQPYEQYF.

The chain joins TRBV4-2 to TRBJ1-1, with D unclear. Trimming removed 0 bases from V and 11 bases from J, with 16 bases in between. The germline V gene has CDR1 LGHNA and CDR2 YNFKEQ. The CDR3 spans 14 residues. The CDR3 sequence: CASSQDLEGGVAFF. CDR3 in DNA: TGTGCCAGCAGCCAAGACCTCGAGGGTGGAGTTGCTTTCTTT.

This chain uses TRBV2 with TRBJ1-1; 9 bases line up with TRBD1. This CDR3 comprises 15 residues. Per the germline V gene, CDR1 is SNHLY and CDR2 is FYNNEI. J gave up 1 base and V 5 bases, and 5 bases lay outside the gene matches. The CDR3 spells CASSLTGGTNTEAFF. CDR3 sequence (DNA): TGTGCCAGCAGTTTAACAGGGGGCACGAACACTGAAGCTTTCTTT.

The rearrangement joins TRBV7-3 to TRBJ2-3; 8 bases align to TRBD2. This CDR3 comprises 15 residues. The germline V gene encodes CDR1 SGHTA and CDR2 FQGTGA. J gave up 0 bases and V 4 bases, and 3 bases lay outside the gene matches. The chain's CDR3 is CASSSSGFSTDTQYF. The DNA for the CDR3 is TGTGCCAGCAGCTCTAGCGGGTTTAGCACAGATACGCAGTATTTT.

This rearrangement joins TRBV5-4 to TRBJ2-5; maybe TRBD2 (7 bases). Per germline, CDR1 SGHNT and CDR2 YYREEE (reference sequence). There are 15 residues in the CDR3. V shed 4 bases and J shed 7 bases, with 20 bases lying between them. In nucleotides, the CDR3 is TGTGCCAGCAGCCCCGAGGGGGGGGTAAGAGGGACCCAGTACTTC. Its protein is CASSPEGGVRGTQYF.

This clone was recorded only once. This chain connects TRBV13 to TRBJ1-2, with 8 bases identical to TRBD1. This CDR3 has 15 residues. The V gene end was trimmed by 6 bases and the J gene end by 3 bases; junction bases not matched to a gene: 9. The germline CDR1 and CDR2 sequences are PRHDT and FYEKMQ (reference sequence). This CDR3 reads CASRHSQGADYGYTF. CDR3 DNA sequence: TGTGCCAGCAGACATTCTCAGGGGGCTGACTATGGCTACACCTTC.

This chain uses TRBV15 with TRBJ2-2, with TRBD1 matching 8 bases. The CDR3 covers 14 residues. V dropped 9 bases and J dropped 4; count of bases not matched to a gene: 7. From germline, CDR1 is LNHNV and CDR2 YYDKDF (reference sequence). CDR3 amino acids: CATQGARGTGELFF. CDR3 DNA sequence: TGTGCCACGCAGGGGGCGCGGGGCACCGGGGAGCTGTTTTTT.

This chain uses TRBV12-5 with TRBJ1-5; tentative D call: TRBD1 (6 bases). Trimming removed 6 bases from V and 0 bases from J, with 9 bases in between. Germline V CDR1 and CDR2: LGHNT, FRNRAP. The CDR3 extends over 14 amino acids. The CDR3 bases are TGTGCTAGTGGACAGGGATATAGCAATCAGCCCCAGCATTTT. Translating it yields CASGQGYSNQPQHF.

The chain uses TRBV5-6 and TRBJ1-4; TRBD1 is a possible D gene (5 bases). V gave up 1 base and J gave up 4 bases, with 14 bases separating them. This CDR3 contains 16 residues. The germline CDR1 and CDR2 sequences are SGHDT and YYEEEE. CDR3 sequence reads: CASSLLVGTLNEKLFF. CDR3 bases: TGTGCCAGCAGCTTGCTGGTAGGGACTCTTAATGAAAAACTGTTTTTT.

V and J are TRBV6-1 and TRBJ2-1, with 9 bases that match TRBD2. The germline CDR1 and CDR2 sequences are MNHNS and SASEGT. The V gene end was trimmed by 4 bases and the J gene end by 2 bases; junction bases not matched to a gene: 3. The length of the CDR3 is 15 residues. The CDR3 bases are TGTGCCAGCAGTGTTGCGGGGGGGACCTACAATGAGCAGTTCTTC. Translation: CASSVAGGTYNEQFF.